Listed below are T cell receptor beta chains from one sample, sequenced in a study of CD8+ T cells in alopecia areata. The data were produced by immunoSEQ multiplex PCR, yet TCRdb's version contains in-frame clones alone and is incomplete. The sample consists of 50,000 to 70,000 clones, 44% of them appearing once. Sequences were obtained from NKG2D-low CD8+ T cells sorted from blood. These receptors originate from a human donor with alopecia areata. Both conserved end residues are part of each CDR3. The D gene is left open where the match is weak. Clone sizes are given selectively: once, few, many, or a class where the clone is expanded.

clone size,V gene,J gene,CDR3 length,D gene,CDR3 DNA,CDR3 protein
NA,TRBV5-6,TRBJ2-5,14,TRBD1,TGTGCCAGCAGCAGCCTGACAGGGCGGGAGACCCAGTACTTC,CASSSLTGRETQYF
NA,TRBV7-8,TRBJ1-5,14,NA,TGTGCCAGCAGCTTAGGGGGGTCCACTCAGCCCCAGCATTTT,CASSLGGSTQPQHF
few,TRBV5-6,TRBJ2-7,15,TRBD2,TGTGCCAGCAGCTTGAGGCGGGAGAACGTTGGAGAGCAGTACTTC,CASSLRRENVGEQYF
NA,TRBV4-3,TRBJ2-5,14,NA,TGCGCCAGCAGCCATCGGGTCGGGCCAGAGACCCAGTACTTC,CASSHRVGPETQYF
NA,TRBV4-3,TRBJ1-2,14,NA,TGCGCCAGCAGCCAAGTTCAGGCGATTTATGGCTACACCTTC,CASSQVQAIYGYTF
NA,TRBV2,TRBJ2-7,16,NA,TGTGCCAGCAGTGCCTGGGTCCGGGACTCTTCCGACGAGCAGTACTTC,CASSAWVRDSSDEQYF
NA,TRBV5-1,TRBJ2-1,16,NA,TGCGCCAGCAGCCCAGGAGTCGGAACCTTAACCAATGAGCAGTTCTTC,CASSPGVGTLTNEQFF
NA,TRBV13,TRBJ2-1,15,TRBD2,TGTGCCAGCAGCACCGGGACTAGCGACTACAATGAGCAGTTCTTC,CASSTGTSDYNEQFF
NA,TRBV5-1,TRBJ2-1,12,TRBD2,TGCGCCAGCAGCTCTACTAGCGGAACCCGACTCTTC,CASSSTSGTRLF
NA,TRBV29-1,TRBJ1-2,11,NA,TGCAGCGTCGAACAAAGGGAAGGCTACACCTTC,CSVEQREGYTF
NA,TRBV6-5,TRBJ1-1,15,TRBD1,TGTGCCAGCACCAAAATTGCCGGGACAGGCACTGAAGCTTTCTTT,CASTKIAGTGTEAFF
NA,TRBV2,TRBJ2-7,16,NA,TGTGCCAGCAGTGGGTTGGGCCACCTACGGACTTACGAGCAGTACTTC,CASSGLGHLRTYEQYF
few,TRBV30,TRBJ2-4,13,NA,TGTGCCTGGAGTCAAGGGACGTCGGACATTCAGTACTTC,CAWSQGTSDIQYF
NA,TRBV29-1,TRBJ1-1,11,NA,TGCAGCGTGAGGGACAACACTGAAGCTTTCTTT,CSVRDNTEAFF
few,TRBV19,TRBJ1-5,15,TRBD1,TGTGCCAGTAGTACAACAGGGGATAGCAATCAGCCCCAGCATTTT,CASSTTGDSNQPQHF
NA,TRBV19,TRBJ2-7,13,TRBD1,TGTGCCAGTAGGACCTCAGGGGGTATCGAGCAGTACTTC,CASRTSGGIEQYF
once,TRBV27,TRBJ2-7,15,TRBD1,TGTGCCAGCAGTATACGGGGGACAGGGTACTACGAGCAGTACTTC,CASSIRGTGYYEQYF
NA,TRBV14,TRBJ2-1,16,NA,TGTGCCAGCAGCCATTCAATGACAGGGAGGTACAATGAGCAGTTCTTC,CASSHSMTGRYNEQFF
NA,TRBV18,TRBJ2-5,13,NA,TGTGCCAGCTCACCCCCCCAGGAGGAGACCCAGTACTTC,CASSPPQEETQYF
NA,TRBV2,TRBJ2-3,19,NA,TGTGCCAGCATCCAGACCGCTACGACGGTTATATCTAGCACAGATACGCAGTATTTT,CASIQTATTVISSTDTQYF
NA,TRBV7-8,TRBJ2-3,9,NA,TGTGCCAGCAGCCCACCTGAGTATTTT,CASSPPEYF
NA,TRBV29-1,TRBJ2-3,15,NA,TGCAGCGTCCAAAGGTGGGGGTCTAGCACAGATACGCAGTATTTT,CSVQRWGSSTDTQYF
few,TRBV29-1,TRBJ2-3,13,TRBD2,TGCAGCGCGAGCGGGGAGAGCACAGATACGCAGTATTTT,CSASGESTDTQYF
NA,TRBV7-9,TRBJ2-1,16,TRBD1,TGTGCCAGCAGCGGCCACAGGGGGAGCTCCTACAATGAGCAGTTCTTC,CASSGHRGSSYNEQFF
few,TRBV7-9,TRBJ2-7,11,NA,TGTGCCACTCCCCAGGGTGGGACGATAATCTTC,CATPQGGTIIF
few,TRBV19,TRBJ2-1,13,TRBD2,TGTGCCAGTAGTTGGACTAGCGGGGTGTTCCAGTTCTTC,CASSWTSGVFQFF
NA,TRBV2,TRBJ2-3,15,NA,TGTGCCAGCAGTGTTGGTCTAGCTGAATCAGATACGCAGTATTTT,CASSVGLAESDTQYF
few,TRBV29-1,TRBJ2-2,13,TRBD1,TGCAGCGTTGACAGGGGGTACGCCGGGGAGCTGTTTTTT,CSVDRGYAGELFF
NA,TRBV2,TRBJ2-2,12,NA,TGTGCCAGCTTGGGAAACACCGGGGAGCTGTTTTTT,CASLGNTGELFF
NA,TRBV4-3,TRBJ2-1,17,TRBD2,TGCGCCAGCAGCCAGGACCGGGGACTAGCGGGGGACAATGAGCAGTTCTTC,CASSQDRGLAGDNEQFF
NA,TRBV29-1,TRBJ2-2,13,NA,TGCAGCGTTGAAGAGGGGGTCACCGGGGAGCTGTTTTTT,CSVEEGVTGELFF
NA,TRBV4-3,TRBJ2-3,16,TRBD2,TGCGCCAGCAGCCAAGAAGTAGCGGGAGGTACAGATACGCAGTATTTT,CASSQEVAGGTDTQYF
NA,TRBV7-9,TRBJ2-7,14,NA,TGTGCCAGCAGCTCCCCAGGACCCCTTGGGGAGCAGTACTTC,CASSSPGPLGEQYF
NA,TRBV2,TRBJ2-7,14,NA,TGTGCCAGCAGTGAATACAGGAGCCCCTACGAGCAGTACTTC,CASSEYRSPYEQYF
NA,TRBV6-5,TRBJ2-3,14,NA,TGTGCCAGCAGTTACAACCCGACCGGGGATACGCAGTATTTT,CASSYNPTGDTQYF
few,TRBV25-1,TRBJ1-1,15,NA,TGTGCCAGCAGTCTCCAGTTCCCGGGATACACTGAAGCTTTCTTT,CASSLQFPGYTEAFF
NA,TRBV12-5,TRBJ2-5,14,NA,TGTGCTAGTGGTTTGTCGGGTTTGATGGAGACCCAGTACTTC,CASGLSGLMETQYF
NA,TRBV9,TRBJ2-7,15,TRBD2,TGTGCCAGCAGCGTAGGGACTAGCGGGAACTACGAGCAGTACTTC,CASSVGTSGNYEQYF
once,TRBV5-6,TRBJ1-5,14,NA,TGTGCCAGCAGCTTTGGTGCAGGCAATCAGCCCCAGCATTTT,CASSFGAGNQPQHF
few,TRBV25-1,TRBJ1-5,14,NA,TGTGCCAGCAGTGAATACTTTGCGTCCCAGCCCCAGCATTTT,CASSEYFASQPQHF
NA,TRBV7-9,TRBJ2-6,17,NA,TGTGCCAGCAGCTCACGTGGATCTACATCTGGGGCCAACGTCCTGACTTTC,CASSSRGSTSGANVLTF
NA,TRBV9,TRBJ2-5,13,TRBD1,TGTGCCAGCAGCGTTAGACAGGGGAAGACCCAGTACTTC,CASSVRQGKTQYF
many,TRBV11-3,TRBJ1-3,16,NA,TGTGCCAGCAGCAACGGGCCGCCTTCAGGGGGAAACACCATATATTTT,CASSNGPPSGGNTIYF
NA,TRBV5-4,TRBJ2-3,15,TRBD1,TGTGCCAGCAGCGGGGGACAGGGGTTAGGAGATACGCAGTATTTT,CASSGGQGLGDTQYF
once,TRBV5-4,TRBJ2-7,15,TRBD1,TGTGCCAGCAGCTTCTCCAGGGGGCATTTTTACGAGCAGTACTTC,CASSFSRGHFYEQYF